This note documents a single T cell receptor beta chain sequence. Clones were read by immunoSEQ multiplex PCR, and TCRdb kept only the in-frame ones, dropping some. The data contain around 9,300 clones, roughly 71% of them singletons. The data stem from a study of brain T cells in children with intractable seizures. The CDR3 has 17 residues. The germline V and J ends were trimmed by 1 base and 0 bases, with 12 bases remaining between them. The V gene's germline CDR1 is MGHRA and CDR2 YSYEKL. Sequencing was limited to surgery cases with top T cell transcript signatures in brain tissue. The input for sequencing was resected brain tissue, taken at surgery. The receptor was derived from a girl aged 2 to 9 with tuberous sclerosis and intractable seizures. The V and J genes are TRBV4-1 and TRBJ2-2; D uncertain. CDR3: CASSQAFYQTNTGELFF. CDR3 sequence (DNA): TGCGCCAGCAGCCAAGCGTTTTATCAGACGAACACCGGGGAGCTGTTTTTT.